These 22 T cell receptor beta chains originate from one sample sequenced in a study of T cells in Graves' hyperthyroidism and ophthalmopathy (dated by TCRdb to about 2019). Library preparation employed multiplex PCR. The sample was run on an Illumina HiSeq 2000. Amplification of TCR beta CDR3 regions was carried out from RNA transcripts. A first-round RT-PCR of the TCR CDR3 used the HTBI primer set with the Qiagen OneStep RT-PCR kit. Starting from the raw public reads, TCRdb applied fastp trimming at Q25, assembled clones with MiXCR and retained in-frame beta chains. Each CDR3 protein gets just one entry, which takes the most common genes and DNA from the rows behind it. The sample data list 200,000 to 250,000 distinct CDR3 sequences, and roughly 17% of these were observed just once. 50% of the sample rests with the top ten. The sequenced material came from blood. These receptors were taken from a man aged 45-65 years with Graves' hyperthyroidism.

This chain uses TRBV19 with TRBJ2-7; TRBD2 is a possible D gene (6 bases). Germline values: CDR1 LNHDA, CDR2 SQIVND (reference sequence). The V and J ends lost 4 bases and 3 bases respectively, with 13 bases between them. This CDR3 contains 14 residues. CDR3 DNA sequence: TGTGCCAGTAGTACGGGACTCGGAGTCTACGAGCAGTACTTC. Protein: CASSTGLGVYEQYF.

V usage is TRBV10-3 and J usage is TRBJ2-4, with D perhaps matching TRBD1 (5 bases). CDR1 ENHRY and CDR2 SYGVKD come from the germline V gene. The CDR3 sequence is 18 residues long. With 0 bases removed from V and 5 bases from J, the gap between germline ends came to 20 bases. CDR3 amino acids: CAISESKGAVGRENIQYF. In DNA, the CDR3 is TGTGCCATCAGTGAGTCGAAAGGGGCAGTGGGTAGGGAAAACATTCAGTACTTC.

The chain employs TRBV6-4 and TRBJ2-7; no clear D gene. Germline V gene lookup returns CDR1 MRHNA and CDR2 SNTAGT. The CDR3 has 19 residues. The V end lost 0 bases, the J end lost 5 bases, and 26 bases lay between the germline ends. CDR3 in amino acids: CASSDSPQQKDPISNEQYF. In DNA, the CDR3 is TGTGCCAGCAGTGACTCGCCTCAGCAGAAGGATCCCATCAGCAACGAGCAGTACTTC.

This clonotype was detected many times. The CDR3 loop reads CASSALTGEETQYF. The CDR3 DNA reads TGTGCCAGCAGCGCTTTAACAGGGGAAGAGACCCAGTACTTC. V is TRBV2 and J is TRBJ2-5; 7 bases align to TRBD1. Germline V gene sequence: CDR1 SNHLY, CDR2 FYNNEI. With V trimmed by 6 bases and J by 3 bases, 7 bases remained unmatched. CDR3 size: 14 residues.

The J gene is TRBJ2-5, the V gene TRBV4-2; 8 bases map to TRBD1. Per germline, CDR1 LGHNA and CDR2 YNFKEQ. This CDR3 is 16 amino acids long. Unmatched junction bases numbered 6, after V lost 1 base and J lost 2 bases. The CDR3 region is CASSQASYRGQETQYF. The CDR3 DNA reads TGTGCCAGCAGCCAAGCGTCGTACAGGGGGCAAGAGACCCAGTACTTC.

This clonotype was observed many times. The chain has TRBV5-1 and TRBJ1-2; no definite D call. Germline CDR1 reads SGHRS; CDR2 reads YFSETQ. V was trimmed by 0 bases and J by 2 bases, leaving 8 bases between them. The CDR3 is 14 residues long. As DNA, the CDR3 is TGCGCCAGCAGCTTGGGGACGGTAAACTATGGCTACACCTTC. Translation gives CASSLGTVNYGYTF. The full variable domain, with the rest looked up from reference TRBV5-1 and TRBJ1-2, is KAGVTQTPRYLIKTRGQQVTLSCSPISGHRSVSWYQQTPGQGLQFLFEYFSETQRNKGNFPGRFSGRQFSNSRSEMNVSTLELGDSALYLCASSLGTVNYGYTFGSGTRLTVV.

This clonotype was picked up many times. The V call is TRBV5-1, the J call TRBJ2-1, with a possible D match to TRBD2 (6 bases). Trimming left V 4 bases short and J 7 bases short, with 18 bases between. CDR3 size: 15 residues. The germline gives CDR1 SGHRS, CDR2 YFSETQ. CDR3: CASSPWTTITNEQFF. CDR3 nucleotides: TGCGCCAGCAGCCCCTGGACTACTATCACTAATGAGCAGTTCTTC.

The V and J genes are TRBV7-2 and TRBJ1-2; perhaps TRBD1 as D (5 bases). V lost 4 bases and J lost 2, with 8 bases in between. Germline V gene sequence: CDR1 SGHTA, CDR2 FQGNSA. CDR3 length: 13 amino acids. The CDR3 coding sequence is TGTGCCAGCAGCTCGGGACGGAACTATGGCTACACCTTC. This translates into CASSSGRNYGYTF. The variable domain in full, with the rest retrieved from reference TRBV7-2 and TRBJ1-2, is GAGVSQSPSNKVTEKGKDVELRCDPISGHTALYWYRQSLGQGLEFLIYFQGNSAPDKSGLPSDRFSAERTGGSVSTLTIQRTQQEDSAVYLCASSSGRNYGYTFGSGTRLTVV.

This clonotype was seen at least ten times. The rearrangement joins TRBV3-1 to TRBJ2-7, with a tentative D call TRBD2 (6 bases). V lost 4 bases, J lost 3 bases, and 7 bases lay in between. Germline V gives CDR1 LGHDT, CDR2 YNNKEL (reference sequence). The length of the CDR3 is 12 residues. In DNA form, the CDR3 reads TGTGCCAGCAGCCGTAGCGGCTACGAGCAGTACTTC. Translation: CASSRSGYEQYF.

This chain links TRBV13 with TRBJ2-2; 8 bases match TRBD2. Germline values: CDR1 PRHDT, CDR2 FYEKMQ (reference sequence). The length of the CDR3 is 17 residues. The V and J ends lost 5 bases and 6 bases, in that order; junction bases with no gene match: 14. CDR3 sequence reads: CASSPRWKRESSGELFF. In nucleotides, the CDR3 is TGTGCCAGCAGCCCAAGGTGGAAGCGGGAGTCGTCCGGGGAGCTGTTTTTT. Looking up the rest from reference TRBV13 and TRBJ2-2 gives the full variable domain: AAGVIQSPRHLIKEKRETATLKCYPIPRHDTVYWYQQGPGQDPQFLISFYEKMQSDKGSIPDRFSAQQFSDYHSELNMSSLELGDSALYFCASSPRWKRESSGELFFGEGSRLTVL.

V and J are TRBV20-1 and TRBJ2-7; no firm D call. V lost 6 bases and J lost 3, with 12 bases in between. CDR1 and CDR2 (germline): DFQATT, SNEGSKA (reference sequence). The CDR3 extends over 12 amino acids. CDR3 region: CSALVGNYEQYF. CDR3 sequence (DNA): TGCAGTGCCCTTGTGGGGAACTACGAGCAGTACTTC.

This clonotype was found many times. The chain carries TRBV7-8 and TRBJ2-3; 9 bases line up with TRBD2. J gave up 3 bases and V 4 bases, and 5 bases lay outside the gene matches. Germline CDR1 SGHVS, CDR2 FQNEAQ. This CDR3 contains 15 residues. DNA of the CDR3: TGTGCCAGCAGCTCGATTAGCGGGAGTACAGATACGCAGTATTTT. Translation gives CASSSISGSTDTQYF.

This clonotype was found many times. CDR3 sequence (DNA): TGTGCCAGCAGTGGGGGGGCCAAGCGGGGGCAGTTCTTC. Translation gives CASSGGAKRGQFF. This chain links TRBV2 with TRBJ2-1; a weak D match, TRBD2 (7 bases). Trimming removed 4 bases from V and 12 bases from J, with 16 bases in between. The germline V gene encodes CDR1 SNHLY and CDR2 FYNNEI. The CDR3 is made up of 13 amino acids.

In its sample, this clonotype was seen a few times. The junction does not match germline at one end; this may be a read error. This chain connects TRBV7-2 to TRBJ2-5; D is ambiguous. Looked up from germline, CDR1 is SGHTA and CDR2 is FQGNSA. The CDR3 is made up of 13 amino acids. Written as DNA, the CDR3 is TGTGCCAGCAGCTTAATTCGGACGGGCGGTATGAACTTC. This gives the protein CASSLIRTGGMNF.

On this clonotype itself: At one end the junction does not follow the germline gene, possibly because of a read error. The chain uses TRBV24-1 and TRBJ2-1; D perhaps matches TRBD2 (5 bases). The CDR3 runs 12 residues. Germline CDR1 and CDR2: KGHDR and SFDVKD. CDR3 amino acids: CSSESSYNEQFF. CDR3 in DNA: TGCAGTAGCGAGAGCTCCTACAATGAGCAGTTCTTC.

This sequence joins TRBV30 and TRBJ1-3; D is undetermined. CDR1 is GTSNPN and CDR2 is SVGIG in the germline V gene (reference sequence). This CDR3 spans 17 amino acids. The germline V and J ends were trimmed by 0 bases and 4 bases, with 19 bases remaining between them. CDR3 residues: CAWSVPGLLVGGNTIYF. In DNA form, the CDR3 reads TGTGCCTGGAGTGTACCAGGACTGCTTGTCGGGGGAAACACCATATATTTT.

This clonotype was recorded at least ten times. The chain employs TRBV5-1 and TRBJ2-1; D possibly corresponds to TRBD2 (6 bases). This CDR3 is 12 amino acids long. V gave up 0 bases and J gave up 12 bases, with 10 bases separating them. Germline V lookup: CDR1 SGHRS, CDR2 YFSETQ. The CDR3 spells CASSLGGELQFF. CDR3 bases: TGCGCCAGCAGCTTGGGGGGGGAACTGCAGTTCTTC.

This clonotype was recorded at least ten times. This chain joins TRBV2 and TRBJ1-2; D unclear. Trimming pared 6 bases from V and 3 bases from J, leaving 14 bases between. Germline V CDR1 and CDR2: SNHLY, FYNNEI. The CDR3 sequence is 14 residues long. The CDR3 loop is CASRTGMLHYGYTF. DNA for the CDR3: TGTGCCAGCAGGACCGGGATGCTACACTATGGCTACACCTTC.

The V and J genes are TRBV3-1 and TRBJ2-5; 10 bases fit TRBD2. Germline V gene lookup returns CDR1 LGHDT and CDR2 YNNKEL (reference sequence). CDR3 length: 16 amino acids. The V and J ends lost 4 bases and 3 bases, in that order; junction bases with no gene match: 8. The CDR3 nucleotides are TGTGCCAGCAGCCCTCCGACTAGCGGGCGGAAAGAGACCCAGTACTTC. This translates into CASSPPTSGRKETQYF.

This clonotype was seen many times. The chain carries TRBV2 and TRBJ2-1; 9 bases agree with TRBD2. V trimming: 0 bases; J trimming: 4 bases; junction bases outside the gene matches: 4. Per germline, CDR1 SNHLY and CDR2 FYNNEI. The CDR3 sequence is 16 residues long. DNA of the CDR3: TGTGCCAGCAGTGAAGCTTGGCGGGAGGGGTACAATGAGCAGTTCTTC. This codes for CASSEAWREGYNEQFF.

This chain connects TRBV19 to TRBJ1-5; no firm D call. The CDR3 length is 14 residues. CDR1 is LNHDA and CDR2 is SQIVND in the germline V gene (reference sequence). Trimming stripped 6 bases from V and 0 bases from J, with 9 bases between. The CDR3: CASSLTNSNQPQHF. CDR3 in DNA: TGTGCCAGTAGCTTGACAAATAGCAATCAGCCCCAGCATTTT.

The chain is built from TRBV5-1 and TRBJ2-1; D uncertain. The CDR3 is 15 residues long. Germline CDR1 reads SGHRS; CDR2 reads YFSETQ. V was clipped by 1 base and J by 4 bases, with 12 bases between them. The CDR3 sequence is CASSLNPGGYNEQFF. The CDR3 coding sequence is TGCGCCAGCAGCTTGAATCCCGGCGGATACAATGAGCAGTTCTTC.